Described below is a single TCR beta chain sequence and its context. Its target is not known. This entry belongs to a study of CD8+ T cells in alopecia areata. Findings and caveats of the study: Patients shared TCRs less clearly than mice did, possibly for HLA-related reasons.

Samples from alopecia areata patients were lesional scalp punch biopsies and peripheral blood. It was cDNA, reverse transcribed from extracted RNA, that served as the sequencing template. Clones were read by immunoSEQ multiplex PCR, and TCRdb kept only the in-frame ones, dropping some. The sample has about 110,000 clones, under 65% seen once. The CDR3 extends over 11 amino acids. Germline V gives CDR1 SGHAT, CDR2 FQNNGV. V dropped 5 bases and J dropped 4 bases, with 6 bases sitting between them. The chain combines TRBV11-2 with TRBJ2-7; a possible D gene is TRBD2 (6 bases). This receptor was obtained from a human donor with alopecia areata. The sample consisted of NKG2D-low CD8+ T cells sorted from blood. Here the CDR3 DNA reads TGTGCCAGCAGCCGGGAGTACGAGCAGTACTTC. It yields the protein CASSREYEQYF.